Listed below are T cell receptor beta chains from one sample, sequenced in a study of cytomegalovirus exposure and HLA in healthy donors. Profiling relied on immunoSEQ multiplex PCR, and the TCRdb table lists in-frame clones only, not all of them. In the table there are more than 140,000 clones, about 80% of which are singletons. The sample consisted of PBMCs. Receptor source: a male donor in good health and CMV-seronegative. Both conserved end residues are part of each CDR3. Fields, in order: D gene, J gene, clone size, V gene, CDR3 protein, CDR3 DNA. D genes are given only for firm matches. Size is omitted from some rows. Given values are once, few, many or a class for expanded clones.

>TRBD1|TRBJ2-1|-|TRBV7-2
CASSYRDRVYEQFF
TGTGCCAGCAGCTACCGGGACAGGGTGTATGAGCAGTTCTTC
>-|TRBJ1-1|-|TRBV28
CASSLQNKNTEAFF
TGTGCCAGCAGTTTGCAGAATAAGAACACTGAAGCTTTCTTT
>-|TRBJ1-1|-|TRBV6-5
CASKDRDRDTEAFF
TGTGCCAGCAAGGATCGAGACAGAGACACTGAAGCTTTCTTT
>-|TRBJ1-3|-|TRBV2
CAGRTQGPSGNTIYF
TGTGCCGGTAGGACGCAGGGGCCCTCTGGAAACACCATATATTTT
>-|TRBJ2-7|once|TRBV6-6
CASTEVPSSEYYEQYF
TGTGCCAGCACCGAGGTACCGTCTAGCGAATACTACGAGCAGTACTTC
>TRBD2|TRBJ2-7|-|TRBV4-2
CASSQDWGLAGVKYEQYF
TGTGCCAGCAGCCAAGATTGGGGACTAGCGGGAGTGAAATACGAGCAGTACTTC
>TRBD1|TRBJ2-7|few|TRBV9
CASSAGTGGEQYF
TGTGCCAGCAGCGCCGGGACAGGTGGCGAGCAGTACTTC
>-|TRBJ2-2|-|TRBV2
CASRGAGELFF
TGTGCCAGCAGAGGGGCCGGGGAGCTGTTTTTT
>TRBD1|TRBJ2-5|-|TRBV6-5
CASSYRDRVQETQYF
TGTGCCAGCAGTTACCGCGACAGGGTTCAAGAGACCCAGTACTTC
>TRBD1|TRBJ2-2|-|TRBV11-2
CASSLEAGGTGELFF
TGTGCCAGCAGCTTAGAGGCAGGGGGCACCGGGGAGCTGTTTTTT
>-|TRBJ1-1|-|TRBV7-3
CASSPVGGGNTEAFF
TGTGCCAGCAGCCCTGTGGGGGGAGGCAACACTGAAGCTTTCTTT
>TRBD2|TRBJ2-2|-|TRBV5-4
CASSSAGTSGVTGELFF
TGTGCCAGCAGCTCCGCCGGGACTAGCGGAGTCACCGGGGAGCTGTTTTTT
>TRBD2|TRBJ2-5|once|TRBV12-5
CASAETSESVRGETQYF
TGTGCTAGTGCCGAGACTAGCGAGAGTGTGCGGGGGGAGACCCAGTACTTC
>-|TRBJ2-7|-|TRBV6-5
CASRARTLSYEQYF
TGTGCCAGCAGGGCCAGGACTTTGTCCTACGAGCAGTACTTC
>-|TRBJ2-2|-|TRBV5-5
CASSLEGTPSNTGELFF
TGTGCCAGCAGCTTGGAGGGGACACCATCGAACACCGGGGAGCTGTTTTTT
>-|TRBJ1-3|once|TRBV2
CASSELTAGFSGNTIYF
TGTGCCAGCAGTGAATTGACAGCGGGATTCTCTGGAAACACCATATATTTT
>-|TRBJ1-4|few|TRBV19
CASSIRVQEKLFF
TGTGCCAGTAGTATCAGGGTACAGGAAAAACTGTTTTTT
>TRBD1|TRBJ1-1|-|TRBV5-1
CASSLEGQGNTEAFF
TGCGCCAGCAGCTTGGAAGGACAGGGGAACACTGAAGCTTTCTTT
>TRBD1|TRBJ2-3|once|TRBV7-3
CASSQTGTGGEDTQYF
TGTGCCAGCAGCCAGACCGGGACAGGGGGGGAAGATACGCAGTATTTT
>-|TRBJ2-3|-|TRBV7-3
CASSSGPGGRSTDTQYF
TGTGCCAGCAGCTCGGGACCCGGGGGGCGAAGCACAGATACGCAGTATTTT
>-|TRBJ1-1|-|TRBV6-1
CASKLGRNTEAFF
TGTGCCAGCAAGTTGGGCAGAAACACTGAAGCTTTCTTT
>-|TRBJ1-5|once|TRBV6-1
CATTWASNQPQHF
TGTGCCACCACGTGGGCAAGCAATCAGCCCCAGCATTTT
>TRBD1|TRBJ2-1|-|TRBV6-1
CASIPGQGTYNEQFF
TGTGCCAGCATCCCAGGACAGGGCACGTACAATGAGCAGTTCTTC
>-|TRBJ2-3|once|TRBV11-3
CASSLDTDAQYF
TGTGCCAGCAGCTTAGACACAGATGCGCAGTATTTT
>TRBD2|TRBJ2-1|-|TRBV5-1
CASSLVGGEINEQFF
TGCGCCAGCAGCTTGGTGGGGGGGGAAATCAATGAGCAGTTCTTC
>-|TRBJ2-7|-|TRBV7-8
CASSLRDTAAEQYF
TGTGCCAGCAGCCTTAGGGACACCGCCGCAGAGCAGTACTTC
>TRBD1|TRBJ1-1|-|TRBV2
CASSVQGANTEAFF
TGTGCCAGCAGTGTCCAGGGGGCGAACACTGAAGCTTTCTTT
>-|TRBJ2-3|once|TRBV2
CASSAGTSTDTQYF
TGTGCCAGCAGTGCCGGGACAAGCACAGATACGCAGTATTTT
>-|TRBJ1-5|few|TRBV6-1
CASAPRGSNQPQHF
TGTGCCAGCGCCCCACGGGGGAGCAATCAGCCCCAGCATTTT
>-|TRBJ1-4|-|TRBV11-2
CASSFTRGNEKLFF
TGTGCCAGCAGCTTCACAAGGGGTAATGAAAAACTGTTTTTT
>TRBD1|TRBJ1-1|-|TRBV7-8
CASSPGDSYTEAFF
TGTGCCAGCAGCCCCGGGGACAGCTACACTGAAGCTTTCTTT
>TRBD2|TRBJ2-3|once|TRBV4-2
CASSQDGSGSADTQYF
TGTGCCAGCAGCCAAGATGGTAGCGGGAGCGCAGATACGCAGTATTTT
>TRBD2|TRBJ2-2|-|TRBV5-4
CASSLSASGRGDRELFF
TGTGCCAGCAGCTTGTCGGCTAGCGGGCGCGGGGACCGGGAGCTGTTTTTT
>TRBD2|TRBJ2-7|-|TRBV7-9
CASSQGLAGDPYEQYF
TGTGCCAGCAGCCAGGGACTAGCGGGGGATCCCTACGAGCAGTACTTC
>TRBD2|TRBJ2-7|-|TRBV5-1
CASSLVRTSGTQVSPSSYEQYF
TGCGCCAGCAGCTTGGTTCGGACTAGCGGGACTCAGGTCTCCCCTAGCTCCTACGAGCAGTACTTC
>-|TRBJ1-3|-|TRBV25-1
CASSEGGRNTIYF
TGTGCCAGCAGTGAGGGTGGGAGGAACACCATATATTTT
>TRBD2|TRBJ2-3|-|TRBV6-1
CASVGLGGGPDTQYF
TGTGCCAGCGTAGGACTAGGTGGCGGCCCAGATACGCAGTATTTT
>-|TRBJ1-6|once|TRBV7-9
CASSPTVFNSPLHF
TGTGCCAGCAGCCCGACAGTCTTTAATTCACCCCTCCACTTT
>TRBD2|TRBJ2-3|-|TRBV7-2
CASSSSSGGASDTQYF
TGTGCCAGCAGCTCTTCTAGCGGGGGGGCCTCGGATACGCAGTATTTT
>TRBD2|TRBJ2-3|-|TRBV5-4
CASSLLAGHTDTQYF
TGTGCCAGCAGCCTCTTAGCGGGGCACACAGATACGCAGTATTTT
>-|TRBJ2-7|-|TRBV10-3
CAIEGAGTREQYF
TGTGCCATCGAGGGGGCGGGAACTAGGGAGCAGTACTTC
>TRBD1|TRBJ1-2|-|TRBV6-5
CASSQDRGGDGYTF
TGTGCCAGCAGCCAAGACAGGGGAGGGGATGGCTACACCTTC
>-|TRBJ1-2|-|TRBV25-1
CASSEFSRGNGYTF
TGTGCCAGCAGTGAGTTCTCCAGGGGAAATGGCTACACCTTC
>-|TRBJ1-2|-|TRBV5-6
CASSFTRTAYGYTF
TGTGCCAGCAGCTTCACTCGGACAGCCTATGGCTACACCTTC
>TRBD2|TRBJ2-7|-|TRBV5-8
CASSFTGLATAYEQYF
TGTGCCAGCAGCTTTACGGGACTAGCGACCGCCTACGAGCAGTACTTC